A single sample is the source of the 21 T cell receptor beta chains below, sequenced in a study of CD8 T cells in ankylosing spondylitis. Which antigens these TCRs recognize remains unknown. TCRdb itself ran the 5' RACE reads through MiXCR, one entry per CDR3 protein. Of under 950,000 distinct CDR3 sequences in the sample, roughly 19% are singletons; the top ten hold around 19%. Study-wide results and caveats: A motif of 7 to 9 highly homologous TCR beta variants was seen as apparently characteristic of ankylosing spondylitis blood.

Material for sequencing was blood, either unsorted or a sorted T cell fraction (not recorded which). The receptors originated from a male donor with ankylosing spondylitis.

This clonotype has a handful of counts. The chain joins TRBV20-1 to TRBJ1-2, with TRBD1 identical over 9 bases. Trimming cost V 5 bases and J 4 bases; bases outside gene matches: 8. Germline V gene lookup returns CDR1 DFQATT and CDR2 SNEGSKA (reference sequence). This CDR3 is 14 amino acids long. The CDR3 loop is CSAPHRGPGYGYTF. Written as DNA, the CDR3 is TGCAGTGCTCCGCACAGGGGGCCTGGCTATGGCTACACCTTC.

In this sample, this clonotype turned up a few times. The chain recombines TRBV20-1 with TRBJ1-1; D is ambiguous. The CDR3 covers 16 residues. Germline V CDR1 and CDR2: DFQATT, SNEGSKA (reference sequence). V dropped 0 bases and J dropped 0 bases, with 14 bases sitting between them. The CDR3 DNA follows: TGCAGTGCTAGAGATAGGATTAAGAAACTGAACACTGAAGCTTTCTTT. Protein product: CSARDRIKKLNTEAFF.

The genes are TRBV20-1 and TRBJ2-1; D is perhaps TRBD1 (6 bases). The germline CDR1 and CDR2 sequences are DFQATT and SNEGSKA (reference sequence). The CDR3 extends over 14 amino acids. V gave up 1 base and J gave up 6 bases, with 13 bases separating them. The CDR3 is CSARAPQGGNEQFF. The CDR3 bases are TGCAGTGCTAGAGCCCCCCAAGGGGGCAATGAGCAGTTCTTC.

The V and J genes are TRBV7-2 and TRBJ1-6; 11 bases map to TRBD1. The CDR3 loop spans 16 amino acids. Germline V gives CDR1 SGHTA, CDR2 FQGNSA. The V and J ends lost 2 bases and 7 bases, in that order; junction bases with no gene match: 4. The CDR3 nucleotides are TGTGCCAGCAGCTTAATGGGACAGGGGGTAAATTCACCCCTCCACTTT. The encoded protein is CASSLMGQGVNSPLHF.

DNA of the CDR3: TGTGCCAGCAGTTACGGGGTCCGGGGTAGTGGCTACACCTTC. It encodes CASSYGVRGSGYTF. The chain links TRBV6-5 to TRBJ1-2; unclear D gene. The CDR3 contains 14 residues. The germline gives CDR1 MNHEY, CDR2 SVGAGI. Trimming stripped 2 bases from V and 7 bases from J, with 14 bases between.

V is TRBV20-1 and J is TRBJ2-1, with unresolved D. Trimming pared 2 bases from V and 10 bases from J, leaving 12 bases between. Germline assignment: CDR1 DFQATT and CDR2 SNEGSKA (reference sequence). The CDR3 has 12 residues. The CDR3, as DNA: TGCAGTGCTAGACCATCCCTTGGGGAGCAGTTCTTC. Amino acid sequence: CSARPSLGEQFF.

This clonotype was counted between two and nine times. This sequence joins TRBV24-1 and TRBJ2-7; 7 bases fit TRBD1. In germline, CDR1 is KGHDR, CDR2 SFDVKD. There are 13 residues in the CDR3. Trimming cost V 3 bases and J 3 bases; bases outside gene matches: 1. The CDR3 region is CATSDGQVYEQYF. The DNA for the CDR3 is TGTGCCACCAGTGATGGACAGGTCTACGAGCAGTACTTC.

This sequence joins TRBV12-3 or TRBV12-4 and TRBJ1-2, with 9 bases aligning to TRBD1. This CDR3 contains 14 residues. V lost 3 bases, J lost 9 bases, and 8 bases stayed unmatched. The DNA for the CDR3 is TGTGCCAGCAGTTTGGAGGGACAGGGTGGAAGCTACACCTTC. As protein: CASSLEGQGGSYTF.

Many counts were recorded for this clonotype. The CDR3 sequence is CASSSSGDTGELFF. The CDR3, as DNA: TGCGCCAGCAGCAGTAGCGGAGACACCGGGGAGCTGTTTTTT. V usage is TRBV5-1 and J usage is TRBJ2-2, with D possibly TRBD2 on 6 matching bases. Germline V gene lookup returns CDR1 SGHRS and CDR2 YFSETQ. The CDR3 loop spans 14 amino acids. V shed 4 bases and J shed 3 bases, with 10 bases lying between them.

The J gene is TRBJ2-7, the V gene TRBV13; D may correspond to TRBD1 or TRBD2 (6 bases each). CDR1 is PRHDT and CDR2 is FYEKMQ in the germline V gene (reference sequence). Trimming stripped 5 bases from V and 5 bases from J, with 25 bases between. This CDR3 spans 17 amino acids. CDR3 amino acids: CASSPPLGGGAAHEQYF. In DNA, the CDR3 is TGTGCCAGCAGCCCCCCACTGGGGGGCGGGGCTGCCCACGAGCAGTACTTC.

Only a few counts were recorded for this clonotype. The chain recombines TRBV20-1 with TRBJ2-1, with TRBD2 matching 11 bases. The J segment lost 4 bases and the V segment lost 0 bases, leaving 11 bases of the junction unmatched. CDR3 size: 18 residues. Germline CDR1 DFQATT, CDR2 SNEGSKA (reference sequence). CDR3 residues: CSARDLSATSGGYNEQFF. The DNA of the CDR3 is TGCAGTGCTAGAGATCTATCGGCAACTAGCGGGGGATACAATGAGCAGTTCTTC.

This clonotype was picked up many times. The chain is built from TRBV7-2 and TRBJ2-5; D uncertain. The CDR3 extends over 11 amino acids. Trimming shortened V by 4 bases and J by 5 bases, and 5 bases separated the two germline ends. Germline V gives CDR1 SGHTA, CDR2 FQGNSA. CDR3 sequence (DNA): TGTGCCAGCAGCTACACGGAGACCCAGTACTTC. It encodes CASSYTETQYF.

In its sample, this clonotype was seen a few times. This sequence joins TRBV10-3 and TRBJ2-7; maybe TRBD2 (5 bases). This CDR3 spans 14 amino acids. Germline loops: CDR1 ENHRY, CDR2 SYGVKD. The V end was cut by 3 bases, the J end by 5 bases, with 14 bases between. This CDR3 is CAISDHGKIDEQYF. The CDR3 DNA reads TGTGCCATCAGTGACCACGGGAAGATAGACGAGCAGTACTTC.

The chain recombines TRBV6-2 or TRBV6-3 with TRBJ1-5; D unclear. Trimming removed 3 bases at V and 5 bases at J, with 8 bases between. The germline V gene has CDR1 MNHEY and CDR2 SVGEGT. The CDR3 consists of 13 residues. The CDR3 region has the DNA TGTGCCAGCAGTTATGAGGATTATCAGCCCCAGCATTTT. This codes for CASSYEDYQPQHF.

The chain is built from TRBV13 and TRBJ1-6; a weak D match, TRBD1 (6 bases). There are 15 residues in the CDR3. V lost 0 bases, J lost 10 bases, and 13 bases lay in between. The V gene's germline CDR1 is PRHDT and CDR2 FYEKMQ (reference sequence). The CDR3 bases are TGTGCCAGCAGCTTAGGTGGGACAATTATCTCACCCCTCCACTTT. Protein product: CASSLGGTIISPLHF.

This clonotype occurred many times. The chain has TRBV20-1 and TRBJ2-3, with TRBD2 matching over 9 bases. The ends lost 6 bases at V and 0 bases at J; junction bases unmatched: 7. CDR3 length: 15 residues. The V gene's germline CDR1 is DFQATT and CDR2 SNEGSKA (reference sequence). The CDR3 bases are TGCAGTGCCACCTCAGCGGGAGGAAGCACAGATACGCAGTATTTT. Protein product: CSATSAGGSTDTQYF.

The chain joins TRBV5-1 to TRBJ1-2, with TRBD1 matching 7 bases. This CDR3 is built from 13 residues. Germline V gene data show CDR1 as SGHRS and CDR2 as YFSETQ. V shed 4 bases, J shed 8 bases, and the junction held 8 bases outside the gene matches. The CDR3 is CASSNLDRDGYTF. The CDR3 DNA is TGCGCCAGCAGCAACCTCGACAGGGACGGCTACACCTTC.

V gene TRBV5-1 combines with J gene TRBJ2-2, with unresolved D. V shed 4 bases and J shed 1 base, with 8 bases lying between them. The germline CDR1 and CDR2 sequences are SGHRS and YFSETQ. This CDR3 comprises 14 residues. For the CDR3, the DNA is TGCGCCAGCAGCCGAACGGAGAACACCGGGGAGCTGTTTTTT. It specifies CASSRTENTGELFF.

This clonotype occurred a few times. The chain couples TRBV20-1 to TRBJ2-1; 8 bases line up with TRBD2. The V gene end was trimmed by 5 bases and the J gene end by 5 bases; junction bases not matched to a gene: 14. This CDR3 is built from 16 residues. Germline lookup yields CDR1 DFQATT and CDR2 SNEGSKA (reference sequence). The CDR3 coding sequence is TGCAGTGCTCCTCCGCCGGGGGGGGGCAAAAACAATGAGCAGTTCTTC. Its translation is CSAPPPGGGKNNEQFF.

The chain is built from TRBV28 and TRBJ1-2; D might be TRBD1 (5 bases). V lost 6 bases and J 4 bases, leaving 18 bases between the germline ends. This CDR3 contains 15 residues. The germline V gene encodes CDR1 MDHEN and CDR2 SYDVKM. CDR3: CASSLTFQGPYGYTF. In DNA form, the CDR3 reads TGTGCCAGCAGCCTCACCTTTCAGGGACCCTATGGCTACACCTTC.

This clonotype appeared many times. This chain connects TRBV27 to TRBJ2-7, with a possible D match to TRBD2 (5 bases). The CDR3 has 13 residues. Germline CDR1 reads MNHEY; CDR2 reads SMNVEV (reference sequence). Trimming cost V 5 bases and J 7 bases, with 15 bases left between them. CDR3 in DNA: TGTGCCAGCAGTCGCAGCTACATAGCGGAGCAGTACTTC. It specifies CASSRSYIAEQYF.